The T cell receptor beta chain described here comes from a study of shared clonotypes between healthy human individuals. TCRdb's table, derived via immunoSEQ multiplex PCR, lists solely in-frame clones and lacks some. The sample holds roughly 2.4 million clones, approximately 96% seen once. Source material: naive CD4+ T cells sorted from blood. This sample's subset: CD45RA+ positively selected. This receptor was obtained from a man aged 18 to 29 in good health.

The CDR3 is CASSLDTTGTYGYTF. The CDR3 nucleotides read TGCGCCAGCAGCTTGGACACCACCGGTACCTATGGCTACACCTTC. The chain uses TRBV5-1 and TRBJ1-2; D unclear. Germline loops: CDR1 SGHRS, CDR2 YFSETQ. V was trimmed by 0 bases and J by 4 bases, leaving 13 bases between them. CDR3 length: 15 amino acids. The whole variable domain, filled in from reference TRBV5-1 and TRBJ1-2, reads KAGVTQTPRYLIKTRGQQVTLSCSPISGHRSVSWYQQTPGQGLQFLFEYFSETQRNKGNFPGRFSGRQFSNSRSEMNVSTLELGDSALYLCASSLDTTGTYGYTFGSGTRLTVV.